Included here is one T cell receptor beta chain sequence, with context. These data originate in a study of shared clonotypes between healthy human individuals. The protocol was immunoSEQ multiplex PCR, while the TCRdb copy is restricted to in-frame clones and leaves out a portion. The table lists hundreds of thousands of clones, approximately 73% of them singletons. Memory CD4+ cells were the fraction left after CD45RA+ naive selection. The TCR was taken from a woman in her twenties or thirties in good health. Specimen: memory CD4+ T cells sorted from blood. Subset here: CD45RA-negative fraction.

The CDR3 DNA sequence: TGCGCCAGCAGCCAAGGACAGCCTAGGAACACTGAAGCTTTCTTT. Translating gives CASSQGQPRNTEAFF. The V and J genes are TRBV4-1 and TRBJ1-1, with D possibly TRBD1 on 5 matching bases. Trimming removed 1 base at V and 1 base at J, with 10 bases between. CDR1 is MGHRA, CDR2 YSYEKL, per germline. The CDR3 has 15 residues.